The next 19 T cell receptor beta chains were all read from a single sample in a study of beta chain features in type 1 diabetes. Whole-study results and caveats: TCRB CDR3s were moderately but significantly shorter in Type 1 diabetes patients in all four CD4+ subsets.

All of the isolated RNA was reverse transcribed, so expressed TCRB transcripts were sequenced. Sequencing used immunoSEQ multiplex PCR; TCRdb keeps in-frame clones, though not all of them. The sample lists approximately 150,000 clones; roughly an eighth were seen once. Antigens of these TCRs are unknown. Sequencing used central memory CD4+ T cells from blood. These receptors were obtained from a man between 18 and 35 years old with type 1 diabetes.

The chain is built from TRBV7-3 and TRBJ2-6, with D uncertain. Trimming cost V 4 bases and J 0 bases, with 13 bases left between them. Germline V gives CDR1 SGHTA, CDR2 FQGTGA. This CDR3 spans 17 amino acids. The CDR3 DNA sequence: TGTGCCAGCAGCTCCACGAACTTAAACTCTGGGGCCAACGTCCTGACTTTC. It yields the protein CASSSTNLNSGANVLTF.

This clone was observed a few times. CDR3 loop: CASSESGGAEAFF. As DNA, the CDR3 is TGTGCCAGCAGTGAATCGGGGGGGGCCGAAGCTTTCTTT. The gene calls are TRBV25-1 and TRBJ1-1; TRBD1 is a possible D gene (6 bases). The CDR3 runs 13 residues. Germline CDR1 and CDR2: MGHDK and SYGVNS. Trimming removed 1 base from V and 8 bases from J, with 11 bases in between.

This clone was observed a few times. This chain connects TRBV4-1 to TRBJ2-2; TRBD2 matches 13 bases. This CDR3 is built from 18 residues. Germline assignment: CDR1 MGHRA and CDR2 YSYEKL. With 4 bases clipped from V and 5 bases from J, the junction kept 10 bases outside the gene matches. The CDR3 here is CASSPLGLAGALTGELFF. CDR3 coding DNA: TGCGCCAGCAGCCCGCTCGGACTAGCGGGGGCCCTAACCGGGGAGCTGTTTTTT.

The chain recombines TRBV7-7 with TRBJ2-5; maybe TRBD1 (6 bases). The CDR3 extends over 15 amino acids. The V end was cut by 5 bases, the J end by 2 bases, with 15 bases between. Germline CDR1 is SSHAT and CDR2 is FNYEAQ (reference sequence). This CDR3 reads CASSPGRTAQETQYF. In DNA, the CDR3 is TGTGCCAGCAGCCCGGGCCGGACAGCACAAGAGACCCAGTACTTC.

The chain recombines TRBV9 with TRBJ1-5; 7 nucleotides align to TRBD1. Trimming cost V 0 bases and J 2 bases; bases outside gene matches: 2. Per germline, CDR1 SGDLS and CDR2 YYNGEE. The CDR3 is 15 amino acids. CDR3 residues: CASSVGQGGNQPQHF. CDR3 DNA sequence: TGTGCCAGCAGCGTAGGACAGGGTGGCAATCAGCCCCAGCATTTT.

The chain links TRBV28 to TRBJ2-7; 7 bases align to TRBD1. This CDR3 is 15 amino acids long. The germline gives CDR1 MDHEN, CDR2 SYDVKM. V lost 6 bases and J lost 0; bases outside the gene matches: 8. The CDR3 reads CASSPGTAYSYEQYF. The CDR3 nucleotides read TGTGCCAGCAGCCCTGGGACAGCATACTCCTACGAGCAGTACTTC.

As regards this clone: This same CDR3 is encoded by further DNA sequences in the sample. V and J are TRBV2 and TRBJ2-7; perhaps TRBD2 as D (5 bases). Germline V gives CDR1 SNHLY, CDR2 FYNNEI. This CDR3 comprises 14 residues. Trimming stripped 2 bases from V and 1 base from J, with 9 bases between. The CDR3 DNA reads as TGTGCCAGCAGTGAACGGTCGGGGTCCTACGAGCAGTACTTC. Translating gives CASSERSGSYEQYF.

The chain combines TRBV4-1 with TRBJ2-3, with TRBD2 matching 8 bases. The CDR3 length is 16 residues. From germline, CDR1 is MGHRA and CDR2 YSYEKL. V was clipped by 4 bases and J by 2 bases; unmatched bases: 8. The CDR3 protein is CASSPPVRGDTDTQYF. The CDR3 nucleotides are TGCGCCAGCAGCCCCCCTGTGCGGGGGGACACAGATACGCAGTATTTT.

The rearrangement links TRBV28 to TRBJ2-5; tentatively, D is TRBD1 (7 bases). CDR3 length equals 15 residues. Looked up from germline, CDR1 is MDHEN and CDR2 is SYDVKM. V lost 4 bases to trimming and J lost 5 bases, with 17 bases between them. CDR3: CASSSRGVQGETQYF. CDR3 sequence (DNA): TGTGCCAGCAGTTCCAGGGGGGTCCAAGGGGAGACCCAGTACTTC.

V usage is TRBV4-2 and J usage is TRBJ1-2, with D unclear. V was pared by 1 base and J by 2 bases, with 8 bases between. This CDR3 contains 14 residues. CDR1 LGHNA and CDR2 YNFKEQ come from the germline V gene. In DNA, the CDR3 is TGTGCCAGCAGCCAAGCAGGAGGGAACTATGGCTACACCTTC. Protein product: CASSQAGGNYGYTF.

This clone showed up just a few times. The rearrangement uses TRBV25-1 and TRBJ2-3; no firm D call. This CDR3 spans 12 amino acids. V was clipped by 4 bases and J by 5 bases, with 7 bases between them. Germline assignment: CDR1 MGHDK and CDR2 SYGVNS. CDR3 amino acids: CASSARRDTQYF. Written as DNA, the CDR3 is TGTGCCAGCAGTGCCCGTAGAGATACGCAGTATTTT. Full variable domain (rest looked up from reference TRBV25-1 and TRBJ2-3): EADIYQTPRYLVIGTGKKITLECSQTMGHDKMYWYQQDPGMELHLIHYSYGVNSTEKGDLSSESTVSRIRTEHFPLTLESARPSHTSQYLCASSARRDTQYFGPGTRLTVL.

CDR3 bases: TGTGCCTGGAGCGTATCAGGATTCGACGGCTACACCTTC. Encoded protein: CAWSVSGFDGYTF. This rearrangement joins TRBV30 to TRBJ1-2; D uncertain. The CDR3 contains 13 residues. Trimming left V 3 bases short and J 8 bases short, with 16 bases between. Germline V gives CDR1 GTSNPN, CDR2 SVGIG (reference sequence).

V is TRBV29-1 and J is TRBJ2-3; D is uncertain. The CDR3 runs 11 residues. Germline values: CDR1 SQVTM, CDR2 ANQGSEA. V dropped 7 bases and J dropped 6 bases, with 11 bases sitting between them. CDR3 sequence: CSAITRDTQYF. For the CDR3, the DNA is TGCAGCGCCATAACGAGGGATACGCAGTATTTT.

This clone has a handful of counts. The sample has other DNA sequences that encode this CDR3 too. The CDR3 DNA reads as TGCAGCGTTGCCGGGGTCGGTGAAAAACTGTTTTTT. Protein: CSVAGVGEKLFF. The gene calls are TRBV29-1 and TRBJ1-4; D remains unclear. Trimming pared 4 bases from V and 7 bases from J, leaving 10 bases between. CDR1 and CDR2 from the germline V gene are SQVTM and ANQGSEA. The CDR3 is made up of 12 amino acids. The full variable domain, completed using reference TRBV29-1 and TRBJ1-4, is SAVISQKPSRDICQRGTSLTIQCQVDSQVTMMFWYRQQPGQSLTLIATANQGSEATYESGFVIDKFPISRPNLTFSTLTVSNMSPEDSSIYLCSVAGVGEKLFFGSGTQLSVL.

To note about this clone: Other DNA sequences within the sample encode an identical CDR3. The V call is TRBV4-1, the J call TRBJ1-2, with D unclear. The germline V gene encodes CDR1 MGHRA and CDR2 YSYEKL. V shed 1 base and J shed 2 bases, with 8 bases lying between them. The CDR3 consists of 14 residues. The CDR3 DNA follows: TGCGCCAGCAGCCAAGTGTCGGGGAACTATGGCTACACCTTC. Its translation: CASSQVSGNYGYTF.

The table lists this clone with a few counts. V and J are TRBV7-7 and TRBJ2-5; weak D call: TRBD2 (5 bases). From germline, CDR1 is SSHAT and CDR2 FNYEAQ (reference sequence). The CDR3 has 15 amino acids. The CDR3: CASSTSGASQETQYF. Written as DNA, the CDR3 is TGTGCTAGCTCTACAAGCGGTGCTTCACAAGAGACCCAGTACTTC.

In this sample, this clone turned up a few times. This chain uses TRBV4-2 with TRBJ1-2; no clear D. Trimming pared 3 bases from V and 0 bases from J, leaving 17 bases between. This CDR3 comprises 17 residues. Germline V CDR1 and CDR2: LGHNA, YNFKEQ. CDR3 coding DNA: TGTGCCAGCAGCCAGGCGGCAGATAGTCCTTCTAACTATGGCTACACCTTC. Residues: CASSQAADSPSNYGYTF.

The table lists this clone with a few counts. CDR3 protein: CASSLGPESSPLHF. CDR3 sequence (DNA): TGTGCCAGCAGCCTAGGCCCCGAAAGTTCACCCCTCCACTTT. V and J are TRBV11-2 and TRBJ1-6; D unresolved. CDR1 SGHAT and CDR2 FQNNGV come from the germline V gene. CDR3 size: 14 residues. Trimming stripped 5 bases from V and 9 bases from J, with 14 bases between. Filled out from reference TRBV11-2 and TRBJ1-6, the complete variable domain reads EAGVAQSPRYKIIEKRQSVAFWCNPISGHATLYWYQQILGQGPKLLIQFQNNGVVDDSQLPKDRFSAERLKGVDSTLKIQPAKLEDSAVYLCASSLGPESSPLHFGNGTRLTVT.

The chain combines TRBV6-1 with TRBJ1-1; D is perhaps TRBD1 (5 bases). Trimming left V 3 bases short and J 1 base short, with 9 bases between. The CDR3 consists of 14 residues. From germline, CDR1 is MNHNS and CDR2 SASEGT. The CDR3 sequence: CASSDLRGNTEAFF. The CDR3 nucleotides are TGTGCCAGCAGTGATTTAAGGGGGAACACTGAAGCTTTCTTT.